This T cell receptor (beta chain) was captured in a study of T cells after yellow fever vaccination. TCRdb analysed the 5' RACE reads with MiXCR anew, one entry per CDR3 protein. The sample has 300,000 or so distinct CDR3 sequences, approximately 12% seen once. Per germline, CDR1 DFQATT and CDR2 SNEGSKA (reference sequence). Trimming left V 3 bases short and J 2 bases short, with 11 bases between. The CDR3 loop spans 13 amino acids. The input for sequencing was CD4+ T cells sorted from PBMCs, taken 45 days after the yellow fever booster vaccination. This sequence was found in a man aged 25-45 years who received the YFV17D yellow fever vaccine. This chain connects TRBV20-1 to TRBJ2-7; D is possibly TRBD2 (5 bases). CDR3 coding DNA: TGCAGTGCTAGGAAGGGAGCCCCCTACGAGCAGTACTTC. Translated, it gives CSARKGAPYEQYF.